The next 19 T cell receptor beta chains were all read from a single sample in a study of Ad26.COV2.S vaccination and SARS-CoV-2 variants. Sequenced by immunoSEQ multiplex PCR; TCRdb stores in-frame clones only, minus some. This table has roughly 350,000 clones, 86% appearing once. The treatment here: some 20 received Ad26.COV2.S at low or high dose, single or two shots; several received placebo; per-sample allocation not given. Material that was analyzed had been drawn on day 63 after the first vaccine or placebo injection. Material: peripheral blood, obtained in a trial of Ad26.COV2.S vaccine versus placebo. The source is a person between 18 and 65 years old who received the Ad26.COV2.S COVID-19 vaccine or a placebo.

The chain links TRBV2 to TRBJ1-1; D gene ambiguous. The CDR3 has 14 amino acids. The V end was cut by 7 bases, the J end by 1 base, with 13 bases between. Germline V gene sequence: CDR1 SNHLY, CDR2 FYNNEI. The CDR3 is CASTQELPNTEAFF. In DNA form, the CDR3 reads TGTGCCAGCACCCAGGAGTTACCGAACACTGAAGCTTTCTTT.

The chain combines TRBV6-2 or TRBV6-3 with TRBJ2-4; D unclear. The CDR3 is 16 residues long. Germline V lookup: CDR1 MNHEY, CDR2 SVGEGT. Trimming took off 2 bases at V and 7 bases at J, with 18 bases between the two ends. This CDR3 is CASSYPIATPANIQYF. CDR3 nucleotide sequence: TGTGCCAGCAGTTACCCCATTGCGACCCCGGCGAACATTCAGTACTTC.

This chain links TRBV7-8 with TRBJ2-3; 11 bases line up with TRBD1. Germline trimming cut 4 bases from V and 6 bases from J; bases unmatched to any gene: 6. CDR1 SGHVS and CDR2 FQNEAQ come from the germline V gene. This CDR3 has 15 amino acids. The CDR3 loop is CASSSRTGGFDTQYF. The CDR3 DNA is TGTGCCAGCAGCTCACGGACAGGGGGCTTCGATACGCAGTATTTT.

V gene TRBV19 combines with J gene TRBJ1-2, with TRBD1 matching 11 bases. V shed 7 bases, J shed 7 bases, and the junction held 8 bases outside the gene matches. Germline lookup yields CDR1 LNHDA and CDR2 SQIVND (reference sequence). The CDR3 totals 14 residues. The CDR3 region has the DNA TGTGCCAGTACCAGAGGACAGGGGGCGAGTGGCTACACCTTC. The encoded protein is CASTRGQGASGYTF.

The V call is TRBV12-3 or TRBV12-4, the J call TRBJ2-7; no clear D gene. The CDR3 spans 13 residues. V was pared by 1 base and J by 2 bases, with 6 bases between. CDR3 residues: CASSLDVAYEQYF. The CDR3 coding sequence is TGTGCCAGCAGTTTAGACGTAGCCTACGAGCAGTACTTC.

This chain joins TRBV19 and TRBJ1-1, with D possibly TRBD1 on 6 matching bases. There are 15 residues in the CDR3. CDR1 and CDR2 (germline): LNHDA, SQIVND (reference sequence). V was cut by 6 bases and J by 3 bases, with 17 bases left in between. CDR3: CASRRDTGRDTEAFF. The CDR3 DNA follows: TGTGCCAGTAGGCGGGACACCGGGCGGGACACTGAAGCTTTCTTT.

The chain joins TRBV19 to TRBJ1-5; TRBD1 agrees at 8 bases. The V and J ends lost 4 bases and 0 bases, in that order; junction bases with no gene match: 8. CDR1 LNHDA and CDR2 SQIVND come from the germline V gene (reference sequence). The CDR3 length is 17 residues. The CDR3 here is CASSTLGQGGSNQPQHF. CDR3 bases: TGTGCCAGTAGTACCCTCGGACAGGGTGGTAGCAATCAGCCCCAGCATTTT.

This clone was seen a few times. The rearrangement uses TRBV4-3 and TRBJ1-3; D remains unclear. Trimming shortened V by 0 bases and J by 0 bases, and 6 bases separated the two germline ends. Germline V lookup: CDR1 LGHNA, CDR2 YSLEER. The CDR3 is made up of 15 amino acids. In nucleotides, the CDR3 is TGCGCCAGCAGCCAAGATTGGGACTCTGGAAACACCATATATTTT. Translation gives CASSQDWDSGNTIYF.

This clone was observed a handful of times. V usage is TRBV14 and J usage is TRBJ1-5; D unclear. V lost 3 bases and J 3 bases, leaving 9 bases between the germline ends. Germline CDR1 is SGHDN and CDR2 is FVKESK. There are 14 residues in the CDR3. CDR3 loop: CASSHIQHNQPQHF. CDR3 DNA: TGTGCCAGCAGCCATATACAGCACAATCAGCCCCAGCATTTT.

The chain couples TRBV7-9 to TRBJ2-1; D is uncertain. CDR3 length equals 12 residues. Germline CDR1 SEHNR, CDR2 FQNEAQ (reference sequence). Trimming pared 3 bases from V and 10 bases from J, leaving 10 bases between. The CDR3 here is CASSFLPWEQFF. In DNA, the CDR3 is TGTGCCAGCAGCTTTCTCCCGTGGGAGCAGTTCTTC.

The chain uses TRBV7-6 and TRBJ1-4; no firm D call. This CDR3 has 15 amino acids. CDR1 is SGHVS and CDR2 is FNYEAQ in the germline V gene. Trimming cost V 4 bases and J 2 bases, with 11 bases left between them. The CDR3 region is CASSSRMATNEKLFF. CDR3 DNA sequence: TGTGCCAGCAGCTCCCGAATGGCGACTAATGAAAAACTGTTTTTT. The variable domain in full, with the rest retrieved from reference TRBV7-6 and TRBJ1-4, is GAGVSQSPRYKVTKRGQDVALRCDPISGHVSLYWYRQALGQGPEFLTYFNYEAQQDKSGLPNDRFSAERPEGSISTLTIQRTEQRDSAMYRCASSSRMATNEKLFFGSGTQLSVL.

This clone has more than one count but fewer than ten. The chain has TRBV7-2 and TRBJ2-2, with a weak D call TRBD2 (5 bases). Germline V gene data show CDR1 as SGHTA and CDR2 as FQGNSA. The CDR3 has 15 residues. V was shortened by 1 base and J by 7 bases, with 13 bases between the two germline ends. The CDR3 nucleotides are TGTGCCAGCAGCTTAGTGACCGGGAAGGTCGGGGAGCTGTTTTTT. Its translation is CASSLVTGKVGELFF. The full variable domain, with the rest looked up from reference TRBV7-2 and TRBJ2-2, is GAGVSQSPSNKVTEKGKDVELRCDPISGHTALYWYRQSLGQGLEFLIYFQGNSAPDKSGLPSDRFSAERTGGSVSTLTIQRTQQEDSAVYLCASSLVTGKVGELFFGEGSRLTVL.

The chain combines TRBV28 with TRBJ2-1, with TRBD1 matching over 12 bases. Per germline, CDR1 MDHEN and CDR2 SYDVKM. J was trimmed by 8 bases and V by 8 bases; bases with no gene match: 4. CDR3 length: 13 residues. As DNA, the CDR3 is TGTGCCAGCCGGGACAGGGGGCTCTATGAGCAGTTCTTC. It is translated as CASRDRGLYEQFF.

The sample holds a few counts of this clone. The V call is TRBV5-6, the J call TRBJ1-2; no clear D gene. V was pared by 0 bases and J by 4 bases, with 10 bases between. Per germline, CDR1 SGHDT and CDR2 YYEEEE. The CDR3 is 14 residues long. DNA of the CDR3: TGTGCCAGCAGCTTGGGACCGAACGTCTATGGCTACACCTTC. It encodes CASSLGPNVYGYTF.

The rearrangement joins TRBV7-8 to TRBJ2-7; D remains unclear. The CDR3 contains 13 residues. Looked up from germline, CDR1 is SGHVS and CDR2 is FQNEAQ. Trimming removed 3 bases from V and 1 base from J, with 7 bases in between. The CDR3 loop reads CASSFPDSYEQYF. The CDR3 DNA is TGTGCCAGCAGCTTTCCAGATTCCTACGAGCAGTACTTC.

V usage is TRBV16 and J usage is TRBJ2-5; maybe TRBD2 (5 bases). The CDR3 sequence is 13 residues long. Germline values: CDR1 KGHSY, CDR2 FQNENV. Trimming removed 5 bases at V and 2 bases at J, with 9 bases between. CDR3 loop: CASSSGRQETQYF. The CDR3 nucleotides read TGTGCCAGCAGCAGCGGTAGGCAAGAGACCCAGTACTTC.

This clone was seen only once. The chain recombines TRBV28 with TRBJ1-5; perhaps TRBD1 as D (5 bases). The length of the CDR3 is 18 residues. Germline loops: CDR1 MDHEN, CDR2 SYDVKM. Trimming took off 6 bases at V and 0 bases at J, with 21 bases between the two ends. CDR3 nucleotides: TGTGCCAGCAGCTACCGGGGACGGACCCTTTATAGCAATCAGCCCCAGCATTTT. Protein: CASSYRGRTLYSNQPQHF.

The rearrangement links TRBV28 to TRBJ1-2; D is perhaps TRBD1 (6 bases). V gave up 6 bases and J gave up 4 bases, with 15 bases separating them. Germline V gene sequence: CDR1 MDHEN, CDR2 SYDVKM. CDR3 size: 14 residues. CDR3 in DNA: TGTGCCAGCAGGTCCGGGACACTGCTCTATGGCTACACCTTC. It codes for CASRSGTLLYGYTF.

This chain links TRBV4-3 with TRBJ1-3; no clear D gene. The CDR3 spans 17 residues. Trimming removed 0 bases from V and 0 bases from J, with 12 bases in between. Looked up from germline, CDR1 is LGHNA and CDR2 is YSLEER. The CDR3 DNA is TGCGCCAGCAGCCAAGACCCCGCTCATAGCTCTGGAAACACCATATATTTT. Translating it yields CASSQDPAHSSGNTIYF.